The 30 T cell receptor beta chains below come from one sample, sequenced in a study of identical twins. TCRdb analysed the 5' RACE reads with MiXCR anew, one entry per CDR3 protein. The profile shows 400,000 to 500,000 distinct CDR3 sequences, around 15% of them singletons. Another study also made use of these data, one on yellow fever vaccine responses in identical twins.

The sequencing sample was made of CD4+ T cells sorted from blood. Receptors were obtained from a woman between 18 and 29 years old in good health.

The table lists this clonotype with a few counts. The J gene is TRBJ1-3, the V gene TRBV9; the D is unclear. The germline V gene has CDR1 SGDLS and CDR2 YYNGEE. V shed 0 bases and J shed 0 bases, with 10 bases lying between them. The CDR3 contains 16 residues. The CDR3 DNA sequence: TGTGCCAGCAGCGTAGGGTTCCTGTCCTCTGGAAACACCATATATTTT. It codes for CASSVGFLSSGNTIYF. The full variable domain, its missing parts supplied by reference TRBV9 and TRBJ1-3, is DSGVTQTPKHLITATGQRVTLRCSPRSGDLSVYWYQQSLDQGLQFLIQYYNGEERAKGNILERFSAQQFPDLHSELNLSSLELGDSALYFCASSVGFLSSGNTIYFGEGSWLTVV.

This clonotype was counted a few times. The CDR3 bases are TGTGCCAGTCGAACGACTAGCGGAGACAATGAGCAGTTCTTC. Residues: CASRTTSGDNEQFF. The chain is built from TRBV4-2 and TRBJ2-1; 9 bases fit TRBD2. CDR1 and CDR2 from the germline V gene are LGHNA and YNFKEQ. The CDR3 contains 14 residues. V lost 9 bases and J lost 5; bases outside the gene matches: 8.

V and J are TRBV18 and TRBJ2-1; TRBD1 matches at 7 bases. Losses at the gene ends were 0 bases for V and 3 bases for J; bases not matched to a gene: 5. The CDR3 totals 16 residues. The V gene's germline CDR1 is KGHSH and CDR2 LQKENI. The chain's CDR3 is CASSPPWRQGYNEQFF. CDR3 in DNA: TGTGCCAGCTCACCACCGTGGCGACAGGGCTACAATGAGCAGTTCTTC. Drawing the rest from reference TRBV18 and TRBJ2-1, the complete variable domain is NAGVMQNPRHLVRRRGQEARLRCSPMKGHSHVYWYRQLPEEGLKFMVYLQKENIIDESGMPKERFSAEFPKEGPSILRIQQVVRGDSAAYFCASSPPWRQGYNEQFFGPGTRLTVL.

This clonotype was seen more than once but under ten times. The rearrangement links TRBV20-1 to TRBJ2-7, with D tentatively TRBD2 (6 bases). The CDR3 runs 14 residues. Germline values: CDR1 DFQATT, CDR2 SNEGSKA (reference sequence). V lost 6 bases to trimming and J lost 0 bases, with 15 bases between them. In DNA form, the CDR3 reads TGCAGTGCCAACCGGGACGGGAGCTCCTACGAGCAGTACTTC. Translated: CSANRDGSSYEQYF.

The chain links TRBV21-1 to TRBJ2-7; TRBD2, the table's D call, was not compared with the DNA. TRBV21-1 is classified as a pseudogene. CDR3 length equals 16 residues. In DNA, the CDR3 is TGTGCCAGCAGCCCACGACTTCTCGGGAGGTGTTCCGAGCAGTACTTC. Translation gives CASSPRLLGRCSEQYF.

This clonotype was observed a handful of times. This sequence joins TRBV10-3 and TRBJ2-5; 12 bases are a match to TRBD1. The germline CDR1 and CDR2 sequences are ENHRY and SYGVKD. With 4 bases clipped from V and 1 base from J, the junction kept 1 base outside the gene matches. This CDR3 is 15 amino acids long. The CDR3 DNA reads TGTGCCATCAGTGGGGACAGGGGGCTCCAAGAGACCCAGTACTTC. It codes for CAISGDRGLQETQYF.

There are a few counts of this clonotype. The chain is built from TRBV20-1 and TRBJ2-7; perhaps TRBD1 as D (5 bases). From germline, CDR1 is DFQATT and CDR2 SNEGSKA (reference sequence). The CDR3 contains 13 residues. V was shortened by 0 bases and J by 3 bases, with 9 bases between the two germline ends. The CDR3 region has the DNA TGCAGTGCTAGAGAAGACAGAGACTACGAGCAGTACTTC. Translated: CSAREDRDYEQYF.

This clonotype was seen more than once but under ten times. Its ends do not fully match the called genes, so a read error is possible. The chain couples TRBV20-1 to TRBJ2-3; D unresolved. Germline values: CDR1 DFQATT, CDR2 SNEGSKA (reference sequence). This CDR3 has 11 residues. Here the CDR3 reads CSAPSKDTQYF. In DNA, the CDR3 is TGCAGTGCCCCAAGCAAAGATACGCAGTATTTT.

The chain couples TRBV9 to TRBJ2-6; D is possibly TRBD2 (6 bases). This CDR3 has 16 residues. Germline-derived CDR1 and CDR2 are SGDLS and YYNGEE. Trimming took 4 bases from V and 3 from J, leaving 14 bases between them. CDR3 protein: CASSTTLGGGANVLTF. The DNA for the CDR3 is TGTGCCAGCAGCACAACGTTGGGAGGTGGGGCCAACGTCCTGACTTTC.

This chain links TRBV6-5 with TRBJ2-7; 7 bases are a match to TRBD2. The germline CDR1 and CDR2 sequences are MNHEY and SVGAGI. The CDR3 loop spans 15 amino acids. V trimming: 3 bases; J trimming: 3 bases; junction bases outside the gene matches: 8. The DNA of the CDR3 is TGTGCCAGCAGTTATAGCGAGGGGAGGGTCTACGAGCAGTACTTC. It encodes CASSYSEGRVYEQYF.

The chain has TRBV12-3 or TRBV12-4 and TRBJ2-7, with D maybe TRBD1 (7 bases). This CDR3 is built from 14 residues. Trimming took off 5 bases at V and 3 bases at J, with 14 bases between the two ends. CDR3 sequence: CASSPQGGLYEQYF. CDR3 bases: TGTGCCAGCAGTCCCCAGGGGGGTCTCTACGAGCAGTACTTC.

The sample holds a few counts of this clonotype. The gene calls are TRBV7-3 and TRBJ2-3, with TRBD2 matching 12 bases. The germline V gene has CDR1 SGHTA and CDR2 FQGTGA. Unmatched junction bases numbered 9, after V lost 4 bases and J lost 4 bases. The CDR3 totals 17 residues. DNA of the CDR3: TGTGCCAGCAGCTATGGGGCTAGCGGGGGGGCGCCAGATACGCAGTATTTT. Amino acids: CASSYGASGGAPDTQYF.

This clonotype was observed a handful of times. CDR3 amino acids: CSARGPLRAETQYF. CDR3 nucleotides: TGCAGTGCTAGAGGCCCCTTAAGGGCCGAGACCCAGTACTTC. The chain is built from TRBV20-1 and TRBJ2-5, with D unclear. The V and J ends lost 1 base and 5 bases respectively, with 14 bases between them. The germline V gene has CDR1 DFQATT and CDR2 SNEGSKA (reference sequence). The CDR3 spans 14 residues.

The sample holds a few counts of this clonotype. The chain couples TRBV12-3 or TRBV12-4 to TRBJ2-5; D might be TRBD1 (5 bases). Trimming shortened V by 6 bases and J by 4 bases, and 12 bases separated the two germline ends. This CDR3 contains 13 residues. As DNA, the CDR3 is TGTGCCAGCAGCCCACAGGTCCCAGAGACCCAGTACTTC. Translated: CASSPQVPETQYF.

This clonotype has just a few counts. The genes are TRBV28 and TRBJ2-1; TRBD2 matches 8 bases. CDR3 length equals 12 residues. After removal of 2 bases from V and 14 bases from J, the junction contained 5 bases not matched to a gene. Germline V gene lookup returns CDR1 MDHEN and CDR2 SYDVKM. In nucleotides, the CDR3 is TGTGCCAGCAGTTTAACGGGAGGGTGGGAGTTCTTC. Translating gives CASSLTGGWEFF. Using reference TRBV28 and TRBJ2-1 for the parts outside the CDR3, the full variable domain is DVKVTQSSRYLVKRTGEKVFLECVQDMDHENMFWYRQDPGLGLRLIYFSYDVKMKEKGDIPEGYSVSREKKERFSLILESASTNQTSMYLCASSLTGGWEFFGPGTRLTVL.

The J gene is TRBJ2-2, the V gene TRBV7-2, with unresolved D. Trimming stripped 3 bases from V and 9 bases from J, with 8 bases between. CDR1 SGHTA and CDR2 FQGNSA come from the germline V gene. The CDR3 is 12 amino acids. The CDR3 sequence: CASSFGPRELFF. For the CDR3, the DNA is TGTGCCAGCAGCTTCGGGCCCCGGGAGCTGTTTTTT.

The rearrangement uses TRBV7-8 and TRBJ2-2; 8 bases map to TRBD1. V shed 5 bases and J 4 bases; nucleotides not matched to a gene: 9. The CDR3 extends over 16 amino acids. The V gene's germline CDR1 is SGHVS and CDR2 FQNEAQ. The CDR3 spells CASSPRTGKGTGELFF. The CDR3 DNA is TGTGCCAGCAGCCCGCGGACAGGGAAAGGCACCGGGGAGCTGTTTTTT.

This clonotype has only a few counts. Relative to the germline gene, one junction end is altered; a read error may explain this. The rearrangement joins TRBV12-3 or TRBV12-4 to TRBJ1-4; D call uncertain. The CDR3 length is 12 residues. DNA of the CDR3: TGTGCCAGCAGTTCCCAACCGGCTTACCTAAGTTTT. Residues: CASSSQPAYLSF.

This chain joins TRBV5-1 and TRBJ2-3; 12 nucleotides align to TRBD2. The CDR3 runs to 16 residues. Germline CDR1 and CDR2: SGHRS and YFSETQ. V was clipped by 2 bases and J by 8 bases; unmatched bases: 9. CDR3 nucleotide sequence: TGCGCCAGCAGCTTACGGACTAGCGGGGACGCGGGTACGCAGTATTTT. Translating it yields CASSLRTSGDAGTQYF.

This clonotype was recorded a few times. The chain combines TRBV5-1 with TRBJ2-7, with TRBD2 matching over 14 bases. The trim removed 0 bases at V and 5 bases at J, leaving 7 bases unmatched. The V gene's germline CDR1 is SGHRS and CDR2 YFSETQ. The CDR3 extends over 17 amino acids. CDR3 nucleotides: TGCGCCAGCAGCTTGGGACTAGCGGGAGGGCCTGGTGACGAGCAGTACTTC. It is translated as CASSLGLAGGPGDEQYF.

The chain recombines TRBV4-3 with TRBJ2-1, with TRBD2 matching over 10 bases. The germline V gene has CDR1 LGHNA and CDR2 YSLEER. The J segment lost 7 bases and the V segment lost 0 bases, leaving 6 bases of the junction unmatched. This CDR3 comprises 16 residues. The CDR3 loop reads CASSQDLVAGGNEQFF. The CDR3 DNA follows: TGCGCCAGCAGCCAAGATTTGGTAGCGGGAGGAAATGAGCAGTTCTTC.

This CDR3 reads CASRKPGQGNEQFF. The CDR3 DNA follows: TGTGCCAGCAGAAAACCGGGACAGGGAAATGAGCAGTTCTTC. The chain recombines TRBV6-1 with TRBJ2-1; 9 nucleotides match TRBD1. The CDR3 sequence is 14 residues long. J gave up 7 bases and V 6 bases, and 7 bases lay outside the gene matches. Germline values: CDR1 MNHNS, CDR2 SASEGT.

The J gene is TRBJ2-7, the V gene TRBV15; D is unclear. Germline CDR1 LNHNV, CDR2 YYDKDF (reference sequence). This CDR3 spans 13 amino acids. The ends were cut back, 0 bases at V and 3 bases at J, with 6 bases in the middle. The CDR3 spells CATSRDLNYEQYF. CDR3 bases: TGTGCCACCAGCAGAGATCTGAACTACGAGCAGTACTTC.

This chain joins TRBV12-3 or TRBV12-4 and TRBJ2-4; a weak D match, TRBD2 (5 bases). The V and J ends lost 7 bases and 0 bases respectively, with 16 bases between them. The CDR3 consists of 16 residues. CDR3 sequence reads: CASTPRGNEAKNIQYF. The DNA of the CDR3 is TGTGCCAGCACCCCCCGGGGAAACGAAGCCAAAAACATTCAGTACTTC.

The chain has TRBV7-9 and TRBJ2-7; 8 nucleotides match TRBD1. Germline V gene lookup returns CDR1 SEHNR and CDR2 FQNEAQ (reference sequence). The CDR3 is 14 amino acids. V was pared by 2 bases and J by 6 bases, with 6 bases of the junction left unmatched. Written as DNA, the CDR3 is TGTGCCAGCAGCTTATTTCAGGGGGCTGCCGAGCAGTACTTC. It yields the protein CASSLFQGAAEQYF.

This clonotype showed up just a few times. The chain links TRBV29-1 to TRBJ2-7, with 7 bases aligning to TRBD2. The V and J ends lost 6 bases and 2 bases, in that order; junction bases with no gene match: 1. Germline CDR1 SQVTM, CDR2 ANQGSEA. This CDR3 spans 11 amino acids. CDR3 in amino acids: CSVAGPYEQYF. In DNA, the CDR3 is TGCAGCGTAGCGGGACCCTACGAGCAGTACTTC.

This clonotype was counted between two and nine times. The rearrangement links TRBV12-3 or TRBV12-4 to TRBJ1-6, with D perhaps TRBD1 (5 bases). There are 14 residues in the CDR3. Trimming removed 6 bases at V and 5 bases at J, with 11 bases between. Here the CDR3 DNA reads TGTGCCAGCAGCATGACCAGGGATAATTCACCCCTCCACTTT. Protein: CASSMTRDNSPLHF.

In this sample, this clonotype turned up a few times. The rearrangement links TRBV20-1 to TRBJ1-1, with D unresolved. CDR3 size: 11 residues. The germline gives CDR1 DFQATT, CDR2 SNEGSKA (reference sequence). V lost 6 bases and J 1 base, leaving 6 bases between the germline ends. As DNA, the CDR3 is TGCAGTGCGTCTTCGAACACTGAAGCTTTCTTT. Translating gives CSASSNTEAFF.

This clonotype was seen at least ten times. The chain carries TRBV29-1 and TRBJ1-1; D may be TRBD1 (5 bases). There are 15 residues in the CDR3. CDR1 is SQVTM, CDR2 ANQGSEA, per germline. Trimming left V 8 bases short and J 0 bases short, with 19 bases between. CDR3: CSSFYVNRMNTEAFF. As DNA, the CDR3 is TGCAGCTCATTTTATGTGAACAGGATGAACACTGAAGCTTTCTTT. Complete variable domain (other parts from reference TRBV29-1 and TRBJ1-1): SAVISQKPSRDICQRGTSLTIQCQVDSQVTMMFWYRQQPGQSLTLIATANQGSEATYESGFVIDKFPISRPNLTFSTLTVSNMSPEDSSIYLCSSFYVNRMNTEAFFGQGTRLTVV.

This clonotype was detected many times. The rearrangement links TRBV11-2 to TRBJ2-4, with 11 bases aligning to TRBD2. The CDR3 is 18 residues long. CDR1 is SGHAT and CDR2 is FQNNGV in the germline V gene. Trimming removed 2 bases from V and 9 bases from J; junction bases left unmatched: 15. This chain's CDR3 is CASSLTSLAGGSGGIQYF. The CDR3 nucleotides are TGTGCCAGCAGCTTAACCAGCCTAGCGGGAGGCTCTGGTGGCATTCAGTACTTC.